This TCR beta chain is drawn from a study of shared clonotypes between healthy human individuals. Study-level background: Aged 18 to 49, the donors were a couple of women and a few men.

Division of CD4+ cells produced a CD45RA+ naive subset and a CD45RA-negative memory subset. Germline-derived CDR1 and CDR2 are SQVTM and ANQGSEA. The CDR3 length is 12 residues. The germline V and J ends were trimmed by 1 base and 3 bases, with 7 bases remaining between them. Comments on this clone: Its antigen is unknown.

Study-wide results and limits: Generation of non-shared clonotypes was less probable than generation of clonotypes shared by all four donors. Blood was the only sampled material, and tissue repertoires likely differ.

TCRdb's copy holds only in-frame clones and misses some; the assay was immunoSEQ multiplex PCR. The table includes roughly 2.6 million clones, over 85% detected once. Input material: naive CD4+ T cells sorted from blood. The subset was: CD45RA+ positively selected. This chain links TRBV29-1 with TRBJ2-7; D ambiguous. The receptor comes from a man between 18 and 29 years old in good health. The chain's CDR3 is CSVEGQYYEQYF. CDR3 bases: TGCAGCGTTGAAGGGCAGTACTACGAGCAGTACTTC.